The 18 T cell receptor beta chains below were found in one sample sequenced in a study of persistence of HIV-infected CD4 T cells. An overlapping HIV-1 Gag peptide pool stimulated these cells at about 0.94 ug/peptide/mL. CD40L/CD69 double-negative CD45RO-high memory CD4+ T cells were collected. This was the immunoSEQ version 4 assay in survey mode. Sequencing was performed with immunoSEQ multiplex PCR; in TCRdb, only in-frame clones are kept and a portion is missing. The data contain tens of thousands of clones, about four fifths of them seen just once; the ten biggest clones take up roughly 1.7%. For these TCRs, the target antigens are not known. The specimen was CD4+ T cells sorted from PBMCs after roughly 18-hour stimulation, collected from a patient who received antiretroviral therapy. These receptors came from an adult man with HIV who was CMV-seropositive.

V and J are TRBV7-9 and TRBJ2-1; D remains unclear. Germline V gene sequence: CDR1 SEHNR, CDR2 FQNEAQ (reference sequence). Trimming shortened V by 5 bases and J by 8 bases, and 10 bases separated the two germline ends. This CDR3 comprises 12 residues. The CDR3: CASSLAVDEQFF. CDR3 coding DNA: TGTGCCAGCAGCCTCGCGGTGGATGAGCAGTTCTTC.

The chain is built from TRBV19 and TRBJ2-2; D is uncertain. The V gene's germline CDR1 is LNHDA and CDR2 SQIVND (reference sequence). The V end was cut by 10 bases, the J end by 1 base, with 19 bases between. This CDR3 is 16 amino acids long. The CDR3 sequence is CATRPTRSLNTGELFF. CDR3 sequence (DNA): TGTGCCACGCGACCGACCAGGAGCCTGAACACCGGGGAGCTGTTTTTT.

This chain's CDR3 is CASSMGGSSTDTQYF. In nucleotides, the CDR3 is TGTGCCAGTAGTATGGGGGGGAGTAGCACAGATACGCAGTATTTT. The gene calls are TRBV19 and TRBJ2-3, with 7 bases lining up with TRBD2. Unmatched junction bases numbered 3, after V lost 3 bases and J lost 0 bases. The CDR3 extends over 15 amino acids. Germline values: CDR1 LNHDA, CDR2 SQIVND (reference sequence).

The rearrangement links TRBV5-1 to TRBJ2-2, with 10 bases fitting TRBD1. The junction had 9 bases not matched to a gene; V was cut back by 4 bases and J by 6 bases. CDR1 and CDR2 (germline): SGHRS, YFSETQ. The CDR3 is made up of 16 amino acids. CDR3: CASSPPTGGKAGELFF. DNA for the CDR3: TGCGCCAGCAGCCCACCGACAGGGGGCAAAGCCGGGGAGCTGTTTTTT.

The CDR3 nucleotides read TGTGCCAGCAGTTTATCGGGCGGTACACCCATCTCTGGGGCCAACGTCCTGACTTTC. Translating it yields CASSLSGGTPISGANVLTF. The J gene is TRBJ2-6, the V gene TRBV27; D remains ambiguous. V was shortened by 0 bases and J by 0 bases, with 15 bases between the two germline ends. Germline V gene lookup returns CDR1 MNHEY and CDR2 SMNVEV (reference sequence). The CDR3 is 19 residues long.

The chain couples TRBV5-1 to TRBJ1-6; 7 positions match TRBD1. This CDR3 comprises 14 residues. Germline-derived CDR1 and CDR2 are SGHRS and YFSETQ. V shed 3 bases and J 9 bases; nucleotides not matched to a gene: 6. CDR3 bases: TGCGCCAGCAGCTATGGGACAGAGGGTTCACCCCTCCACTTT. Protein product: CASSYGTEGSPLHF.

The chain couples TRBV3-1 (or the pseudogene TRBV3-2) to TRBJ1-4, with D uncertain. Trimming removed 4 bases from V and 13 bases from J, with 16 bases in between. The CDR3 extends over 13 amino acids. Germline V gene sequence: CDR1 LGHDT, CDR2 YNNKEL (reference sequence). CDR3 amino acids: CASSPDNDRRLFF. In DNA form, the CDR3 reads TGTGCCAGCAGCCCCGATAATGACCGGAGACTGTTTTTT.

The chain combines TRBV5-8 with TRBJ1-1; D unclear. Germline CDR1 SGHTS, CDR2 YDEGEE. Trimming stripped 2 bases from V and 2 bases from J, with 13 bases between. The length of the CDR3 is 15 residues. CDR3 coding DNA: TGTGCCAGCAGCTTTTTAAGAGGAATAAACACTGAAGCTTTCTTT. Encoded protein: CASSFLRGINTEAFF.

This clone was counted between two and nine times. The rearrangement links TRBV15 to TRBJ1-1; 7 nucleotides align to TRBD1. The CDR3 is made up of 16 amino acids. Germline CDR1 and CDR2: LNHNV and YYDKDF (reference sequence). J gave up 0 bases and V 5 bases, and 9 bases lay outside the gene matches. CDR3 sequence: CATSLGTGQLNTEAFF. In DNA form, the CDR3 reads TGTGCCACCAGCTTAGGTACGGGACAGTTGAACACTGAAGCTTTCTTT. The full variable domain, rest sourced from reference TRBV15 and TRBJ1-1, is DAMVIQNPRYQVTQFGKPVTLSCSQTLNHNVMYWYQQKSSQAPKLLFHYYDKDFNNEADTPDNFQSRRPNTSFCFLDIRSPGLGDTAMYLCATSLGTGQLNTEAFFGQGTRLTVV.

The V gene is TRBV3-1 (or the pseudogene TRBV3-2), the J gene TRBJ2-1; 7 nucleotides agree with TRBD1. The CDR3 extends over 12 amino acids. CDR1 is LGHDT and CDR2 is YNNKEL in the germline V gene (reference sequence). V lost 0 bases, J lost 14 bases, and 4 bases stayed unmatched. The CDR3 region has the DNA TGTGCCAGCAGCCAAGAGACAGGGTGGAAGTTCTTC. Its translation: CASSQETGWKFF.

The chain recombines TRBV28 with TRBJ1-5; D gene unclear. This CDR3 is built from 14 residues. The V end lost 4 bases, the J end lost 9 bases, and 16 bases lay between the germline ends. The V gene's germline CDR1 is MDHEN and CDR2 SYDVKM. In DNA form, the CDR3 reads TGTGCCAGCAGTTCGTATGAATCGGTTCGGCCCCAGCATTTT. Translation: CASSSYESVRPQHF. The full variable domain, with the rest looked up from reference TRBV28 and TRBJ1-5, is DVKVTQSSRYLVKRTGEKVFLECVQDMDHENMFWYRQDPGLGLRLIYFSYDVKMKEKGDIPEGYSVSREKKERFSLILESASTNQTSMYLCASSSYESVRPQHFGDGTRLSIL.

The V and J genes are TRBV18 and TRBJ2-1; 7 nucleotides match TRBD1. Unmatched junction bases numbered 4, after V lost 0 bases and J lost 5 bases. CDR3 size: 15 residues. The germline gives CDR1 KGHSH, CDR2 LQKENI. The CDR3 loop reads CASSPPGTAHNEQFF. In DNA, the CDR3 is TGTGCCAGCTCACCACCCGGGACAGCACACAATGAGCAGTTCTTC. The full variable domain, with the rest looked up from reference TRBV18 and TRBJ2-1, is NAGVMQNPRHLVRRRGQEARLRCSPMKGHSHVYWYRQLPEEGLKFMVYLQKENIIDESGMPKERFSAEFPKEGPSILRIQQVVRGDSAAYFCASSPPGTAHNEQFFGPGTRLTVL.

This chain uses TRBV13 with TRBJ1-4, with TRBD1 matching over 7 bases. Germline V gene lookup returns CDR1 PRHDT and CDR2 FYEKMQ (reference sequence). This CDR3 has 14 amino acids. V lost 5 bases to trimming and J lost 6 bases; unmatched junction nucleotides: 6. CDR3 coding DNA: TGTGCCAGCAGCCTCCAGGGGGTTGATGAAAAACTGTTTTTT. Translation: CASSLQGVDEKLFF.

The V gene is TRBV12-3 or TRBV12-4, the J gene TRBJ1-6; D is undetermined. This CDR3 has 13 amino acids. V was pared by 3 bases and J by 9 bases, with 9 bases between. CDR3: CASSLAALSPLHF. CDR3 bases: TGTGCCAGCAGTTTGGCAGCTCTTTCACCCCTCCACTTT.

V usage is TRBV18 and J usage is TRBJ1-5; D not resolved. V was trimmed by 2 bases and J by 3 bases, leaving 5 bases between them. The CDR3 runs to 13 residues. Germline lookup yields CDR1 KGHSH and CDR2 LQKENI. DNA of the CDR3: TGTGCCAGCTCACCAGGAAACAATCAGCCCCAGCATTTT. Protein product: CASSPGNNQPQHF. The full variable domain, rest sourced from reference TRBV18 and TRBJ1-5, is NAGVMQNPRHLVRRRGQEARLRCSPMKGHSHVYWYRQLPEEGLKFMVYLQKENIIDESGMPKERFSAEFPKEGPSILRIQQVVRGDSAAYFCASSPGNNQPQHFGDGTRLSIL.

This clone was seen once. The chain couples TRBV5-8 to TRBJ1-5, with TRBD1 matching 9 bases. There are 13 residues in the CDR3. Looked up from germline, CDR1 is SGHTS and CDR2 is YDEGEE. Trimming removed 4 bases from V and 7 bases from J; junction bases left unmatched: 3. The CDR3 DNA is TGTGCCAGCAGCCTGGGACAGGGACAGCCCCAGCATTTT. It specifies CASSLGQGQPQHF.

This clone has a handful of counts. The chain is built from TRBV7-9 and TRBJ2-1; D may be TRBD1 or TRBD2 (5 bases each). The CDR3 runs to 13 residues. CDR1 SEHNR and CDR2 FQNEAQ come from the germline V gene (reference sequence). V dropped 2 bases and J dropped 10 bases, with 12 bases sitting between them. The CDR3 nucleotides read TGTGCCAGCAGCTTACAGGGAGCAGAAGAGCAGTTCTTC. As protein: CASSLQGAEEQFF. The variable domain in full, with the rest retrieved from reference TRBV7-9 and TRBJ2-1, is DTGVSQNPRHKITKRGQNVTFRCDPISEHNRLYWYRQTLGQGPEFLTYFQNEAQLEKSRLLSDRFSAERPKGSFSTLEIQRTEQGDSAMYLCASSLQGAEEQFFGPGTRLTVL.

The chain combines TRBV27 with TRBJ1-5; no firm D call. The germline V gene encodes CDR1 MNHEY and CDR2 SMNVEV (reference sequence). Trimming removed 1 base at V and 1 base at J, with 14 bases between. This CDR3 region has 17 residues. This CDR3 is CASSLFAPGPSNQPQHF. CDR3 in DNA: TGTGCCAGCAGTTTATTTGCACCGGGCCCCAGCAATCAGCCCCAGCATTTT.